The rows below give T cell receptor beta chains drawn from one sample of a study of T cells in localized non-small cell lung cancer. Measured with immunoSEQ multiplex PCR; TCRdb has only the in-frame clones, and not every one. The table lists roughly 89,000 clones, approximately 91% of them singletons. Sequenced here: PBMCs, sampled before any cancer treatment. These receptors all stem from a woman aged 35-75 years with stage II squamous cell lung carcinoma. The CDR3 runs from the conserved cysteine through the conserved F or W. A D gene is named only where the DNA matches it firmly. Only part of the rows carry a size: once, few, many, or a class if the clone is expanded.

V	size	D	J	DNA	CDR3
TRBV5-1	few	-	TRBJ1-6	TGCGCCAGCAGCTTGTCGTCACCTGATAATTCACCCCTCCACTTT	CASSLSSPDNSPLHF
TRBV10-3	-	-	TRBJ1-1	TGTGCCATCAGTGATAGGGACCCTGAAGCTTTCTTT	CAISDRDPEAFF
TRBV11-2	-	-	TRBJ2-1	TGTGCCAGCAGCCTCCCTAGTAGCAGCGGTCCCTACAATGAGCAGTTCTTC	CASSLPSSSGPYNEQFF
TRBV28	-	-	TRBJ1-2	TGTGCCAGCAGTTCCCGGTCCCGTCCGGGCTATGGCTACACCTTC	CASSSRSRPGYGYTF
TRBV27	-	TRBD1	TRBJ2-7	TGTGCCAGCAGTTTTACAGGGGCCTACGAGCAGTACTTC	CASSFTGAYEQYF
TRBV11-3	-	-	TRBJ2-2	TGTGCCAGCAGCTTCCGGACTGGAAACACCGGGGAGCTGTTTTTT	CASSFRTGNTGELFF
TRBV25-1	-	TRBD1	TRBJ1-4	TGTGCCAGTTCCCAGGGGGCGACTAATGAAAAACTGTTTTTT	CASSQGATNEKLFF
TRBV5-1	once	-	TRBJ2-1	TGCGCCAGCAGCTTAGACAGCATATACAATGAGCAGTTCTTC	CASSLDSIYNEQFF
TRBV6-1	-	-	TRBJ2-3	TGTGCCAGCGTCAGGGCTAGGGGGACAGATACGCAGTATTTT	CASVRARGTDTQYF
TRBV7-9	-	-	TRBJ2-3	TGTGCCAGCAGCTTCACGGGGTTTCACACAGATACGCAGTATTTT	CASSFTGFHTDTQYF
TRBV30	-	TRBD1	TRBJ1-4	TGTGCCTCCGGAGTACAGGGGGCTGAAAAACTGTTTTTT	CASGVQGAEKLFF
TRBV18	-	-	TRBJ1-6	TGTGCCAGCTCCCCCGGGACAACTAATTCACCCCTCCACTTT	CASSPGTTNSPLHF
TRBV5-4	-	-	TRBJ2-7	TGTGCCAGCAGCCCGGGACGGGGCGGTTACGAGCAGTACTTC	CASSPGRGGYEQYF
TRBV6-5	-	TRBD2	TRBJ2-7	TGTGCCAGCGGCTCGACCGGGAGGGCCGAGCAGTACTTC	CASGSTGRAEQYF
TRBV28	-	TRBD1	TRBJ1-5	TGTGCCAGCAGTCACGCTCAGGGGGACAATCAGCCCCAGCATTTT	CASSHAQGDNQPQHF
TRBV12-5	once	TRBD1	TRBJ2-2	TGTGCTAGTGCCCACGACAGGGGCCACGGGGAGCTGTTTTTT	CASAHDRGHGELFF
TRBV29-1	-	-	TRBJ1-2	TGCAGCACAAGCCGGCAGGGTAATAACTATGGCTACACCTTC	CSTSRQGNNYGYTF
TRBV6-1	-	-	TRBJ1-5	TGTGCCAGCAGTGATAAGGGGTATAGCAATCAGCCCCAGCATTTT	CASSDKGYSNQPQHF
TRBV5-8	-	-	TRBJ2-2	TGTGCCAGCAGCTTCTGGGGAGACACCGGGGAGCTGTTTTTT	CASSFWGDTGELFF
TRBV9	few	TRBD2	TRBJ2-5	TGTGCCAGCAGCGTAGAAGGGACTAGCGGGGGGCTTCGCGAGACCCAGTACTTC	CASSVEGTSGGLRETQYF
TRBV5-8	-	TRBD1	TRBJ1-2	TGTGCCAGCAGCTCCGGGACAGGGGGCTTCTATGGCTACACCTTC	CASSSGTGGFYGYTF
TRBV2	-	TRBD1	TRBJ2-2	TGTGCCAGCAGTGTGGACAGGGCAACCGGGGAGCTGTTTTTT	CASSVDRATGELFF
TRBV5-1	once	TRBD1	TRBJ1-3	TGCGCCAGCAGTTGGGACCGGGACAGGGGAGGAAACACCATATATTTT	CASSWDRDRGGNTIYF
TRBV29-1	-	TRBD2	TRBJ2-3	TGCAGCATAACCCTAGCGGGGGGTGCGGATACGCAGTATTTT	CSITLAGGADTQYF
TRBV10-2	-	-	TRBJ1-6	TGCGCCAGCAGCCCGAGGCCCTATAATTCACCCCTCCACTTT	CASSPRPYNSPLHF
TRBV19	-	TRBD2	TRBJ2-2	TGTGCCAGTAGTAAACTGAAACTAGCGGGAGGCACCGGGGAGCTGTTTTTT	CASSKLKLAGGTGELFF
TRBV29-1	-	-	TRBJ2-1	TGCAGCGTCCGGTCCAGGGCGTCGTGGGAGCAGTTCTTC	CSVRSRASWEQFF